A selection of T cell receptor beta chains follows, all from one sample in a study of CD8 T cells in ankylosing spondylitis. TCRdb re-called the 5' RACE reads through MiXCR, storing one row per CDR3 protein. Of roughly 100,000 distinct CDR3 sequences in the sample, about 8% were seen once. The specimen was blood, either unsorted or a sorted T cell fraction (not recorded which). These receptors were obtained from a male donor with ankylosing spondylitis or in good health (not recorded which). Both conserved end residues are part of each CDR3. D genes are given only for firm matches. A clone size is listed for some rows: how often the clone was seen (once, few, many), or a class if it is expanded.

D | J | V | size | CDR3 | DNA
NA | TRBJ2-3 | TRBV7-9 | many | CASSLAASGGTDTQYF | TGTGCCAGCAGCTTAGCGGCGAGCGGAGGCACAGATACGCAGTATTTT
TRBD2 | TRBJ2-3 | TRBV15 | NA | CATSILRVVAGTTDTQYF | TGTGCCACCAGCATCCTCAGGGTGGTAGCGGGGACTACAGATACGCAGTATTTT
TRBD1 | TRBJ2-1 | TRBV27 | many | CASSRRTGWEQFF | TGTGCCAGCAGCCGTAGGACAGGTTGGGAGCAGTTCTTC
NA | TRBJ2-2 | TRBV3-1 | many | CASTSGITGELFF | TGTGCCAGCACCTCAGGGATCACCGGGGAGCTGTTTTTT
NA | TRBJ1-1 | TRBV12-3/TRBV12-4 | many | CASSVSMEAFF | TGTGCCAGCAGCGTGTCGATGGAAGCTTTCTTT
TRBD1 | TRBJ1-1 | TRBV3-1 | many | CASSQVYRGRANTEAFF | TGTGCCAGCAGCCAAGTCTACAGGGGCCGAGCGAACACTGAAGCTTTCTTT
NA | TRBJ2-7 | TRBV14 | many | CASSMTRGEQYF | TGTGCCAGCAGCATGACAAGAGGGGAGCAGTACTTC
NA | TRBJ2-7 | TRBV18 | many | CASSPEQEVSSYEQYF | TGTGCCAGCTCACCCGAACAGGAAGTTAGCTCCTACGAGCAGTACTTC
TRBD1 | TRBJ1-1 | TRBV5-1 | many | CASSPMTGSGNTEAFF | TGCGCCAGCAGCCCCATGACAGGGTCAGGGAACACTGAAGCTTTCTTT
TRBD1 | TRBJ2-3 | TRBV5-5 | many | CASSLVLGQGINTQYF | TGTGCCAGCAGCTTGGTTTTGGGACAGGGAATCAATACGCAGTATTTT
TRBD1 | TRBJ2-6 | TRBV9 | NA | CASSLRTGAHVANVLTF | TGTGCCAGCAGCCTACGGACAGGGGCCCATGTGGCCAACGTCCTGACTTTC
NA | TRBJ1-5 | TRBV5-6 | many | CASSFWGRNQPQHF | TGTGCCAGCAGCTTCTGGGGGAGGAATCAGCCCCAGCATTTT
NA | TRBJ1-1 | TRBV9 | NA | CASSVGDNRIANTEAFF | TGTGCCAGCAGCGTAGGTGACAACCGGATTGCGAACACTGAAGCTTTCTTT
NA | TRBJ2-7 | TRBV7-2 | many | CASSPRGYEQYF | TGTGCCAGCAGCCCGAGGGGCTACGAGCAGTACTTC
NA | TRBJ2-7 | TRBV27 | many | CASPHFEQYF | TGTGCCAGTCCGCATTTCGAGCAGTACTTC
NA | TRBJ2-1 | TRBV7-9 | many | CASRGGFGSYNEQFF | TGTGCCAGCAGAGGGGGGTTTGGCTCCTACAATGAGCAGTTCTTC
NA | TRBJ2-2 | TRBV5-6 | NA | CASSLGLNRRFGELFF | TGTGCCAGCAGCTTAGGACTAAATAGGAGGTTCGGGGAGCTGTTTTTT
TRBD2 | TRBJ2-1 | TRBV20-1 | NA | CSARASSGGHNEQFF | TGCAGTGCTAGGGCCTCTAGCGGGGGCCACAATGAGCAGTTCTTC
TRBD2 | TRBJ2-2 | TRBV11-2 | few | CASSPGLAGPVTGELFF | TGTGCCAGCAGCCCGGGACTAGCGGGGCCAGTCACCGGGGAGCTGTTTTTT
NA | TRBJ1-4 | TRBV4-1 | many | CASSQQGGANEKLFF | TGCGCCAGCAGCCAGCAGGGTGGAGCTAATGAAAAACTGTTTTTT
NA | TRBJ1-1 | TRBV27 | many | CASMLYGGSTEAFF | TGTGCCAGCATGCTATACGGGGGAAGCACTGAAGCTTTCTTT
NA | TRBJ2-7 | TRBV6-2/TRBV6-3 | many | CASNTAVWGEQYF | TGTGCCAGCAATACGGCAGTGTGGGGCGAGCAGTACTTC
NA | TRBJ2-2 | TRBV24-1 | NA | CATSPGDTGELFF | TGTGCCACCAGTCCTGGGGACACCGGGGAGCTGTTTTTT
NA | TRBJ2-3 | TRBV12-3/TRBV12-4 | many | CASTSLTGGDTQYF | TGTGCCAGCACCTCCCTCACCGGGGGAGATACGCAGTATTTT
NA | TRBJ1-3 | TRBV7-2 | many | CASSLTGSGNTIYF | TGCGCCAGCAGCTTGACAGGCTCTGGAAACACCATATATTTT
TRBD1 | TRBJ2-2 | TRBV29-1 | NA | CSARTGQAGELFF | TGCAGCGCCCGGACAGGGCAGGCCGGGGAGCTGTTTTTT
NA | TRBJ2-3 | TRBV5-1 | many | CASSFEGSDTQYF | TGCGCCAGCAGCTTCGAGGGGTCAGATACGCAGTATTTT
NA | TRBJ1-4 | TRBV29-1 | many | CSVLGQNEKLFF | TGCAGCGTACTCGGACAGAATGAAAAACTGTTTTTT
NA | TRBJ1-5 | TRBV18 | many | CASSTQGANQPQHF | TGTGCCAGCTCAACACAGGGAGCGAATCAGCCCCAGCATTTT
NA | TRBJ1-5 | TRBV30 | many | CAWSNTHNQPQHF | TGTGCCTGGAGTAATACCCACAATCAGCCCCAGCATTTT
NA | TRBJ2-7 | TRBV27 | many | CASSFDGVRQYF | TGTGCCAGCAGTTTTGACGGTGTAAGGCAGTACTTC
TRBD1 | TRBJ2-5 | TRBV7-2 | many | CASEIRGGAGETQYF | TGTGCCAGCGAAATTCGAGGGGGCGCGGGAGAGACCCAGTACTTC
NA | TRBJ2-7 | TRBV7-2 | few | CASSLGWVGEQYF | TGTGCCAGCAGCTTAGGGTGGGTAGGGGAGCAGTACTTC
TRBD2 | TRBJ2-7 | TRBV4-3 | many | CASSQDGGVASNEQYF | TGCGCCAGCAGCCAAGATGGGGGGGTAGCTAGTAACGAGCAGTACTTC
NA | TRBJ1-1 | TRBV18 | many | CASSPTTGPREAFF | TGTGCCAGCTCTCCAACGACAGGACCCCGAGAAGCTTTCTTT
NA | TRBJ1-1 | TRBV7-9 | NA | CTSSLDRNTEAFF | TGTACCAGCAGCTTAGACAGGAACACTGAAGCTTTCTTT
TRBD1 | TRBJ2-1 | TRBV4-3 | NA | CASSRRDSSYNEQFF | TGCGCCAGCAGCCGCCGGGACAGTTCCTACAATGAGCAGTTCTTC
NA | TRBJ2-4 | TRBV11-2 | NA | CASSLDLGTTTKNIQYF | TGTGCCAGCAGCTTAGATCTCGGGACAACAACCAAAAACATTCAGTACTTC
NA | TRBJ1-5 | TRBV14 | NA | CASSRTGPAQPQHF | TGTGCCAGCAGCCGCACGGGGCCCGCGCAGCCCCAGCATTTT
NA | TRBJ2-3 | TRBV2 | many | CASRTVTDTQYF | TGTGCCAGCAGGACCGTCACAGATACGCAGTATTTT
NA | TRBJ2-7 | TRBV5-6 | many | CASSSTRPAYEQYF | TGTGCCAGCAGTTCTACTCGACCAGCCTACGAGCAGTACTTC
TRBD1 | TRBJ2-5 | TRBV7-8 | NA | CASSLEDREQETQYF | TGTGCCAGCAGCTTAGAGGACAGGGAACAAGAGACCCAGTACTTC
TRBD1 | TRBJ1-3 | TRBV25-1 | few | CASRDNRGSGNTIYF | TGTGCCAGCAGAGATAACAGGGGATCTGGAAACACCATATATTTT
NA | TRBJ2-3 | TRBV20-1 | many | CSAASPGGGTDTQYF | TGCAGTGCTGCATCCCCTGGGGGTGGTACAGATACGCAGTATTTT
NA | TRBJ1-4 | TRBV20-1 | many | CSARVGSDEKLFF | TGCAGTGCTAGGGTGGGGTCGGATGAAAAACTGTTTTTT
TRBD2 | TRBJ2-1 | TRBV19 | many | CASSMELAKHNEQFF | TGTGCCAGTAGTATGGAACTAGCGAAGCACAATGAGCAGTTCTTC
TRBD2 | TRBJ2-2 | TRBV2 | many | CASRAGTSGGTGELFF | TGTGCCAGCAGGGCCGGGACTAGCGGGGGGACCGGGGAGCTGTTTTTT
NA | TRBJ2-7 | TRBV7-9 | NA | CASSFRGAGASYEQYF | TGTGCCAGCAGCTTCAGGGGAGCAGGGGCCTCCTACGAGCAGTACTTC
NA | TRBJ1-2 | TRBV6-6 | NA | CASYRAGAPSNYGYTF | TGTGCCAGTTATAGGGCAGGGGCCCCATCCAACTATGGCTACACCTTC
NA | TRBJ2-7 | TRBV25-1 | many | CASSNPPGPNEQYF | TGTGCCAGCAGTAACCCGCCGGGACCAAACGAGCAGTACTTC
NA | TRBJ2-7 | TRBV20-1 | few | CSAARGAYEQYF | TGCAGTGCTGCCCGGGGTGCCTACGAGCAGTACTTC
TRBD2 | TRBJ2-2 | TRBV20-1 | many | CSAGLAGGGELFF | TGCAGTGCTGGACTAGCGGGGGGCGGGGAGCTGTTTTTT
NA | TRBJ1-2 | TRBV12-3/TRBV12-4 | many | CASSLTPVVGRTAGYTF | TGTGCCAGCAGTTTAACCCCTGTGGTAGGCCGGACGGCAGGCTACACCTTC
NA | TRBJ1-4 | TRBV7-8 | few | CASSFLVDTNEKLFF | TGTGCCAGCAGTTTCCTAGTGGACACTAATGAAAAACTGTTTTTT
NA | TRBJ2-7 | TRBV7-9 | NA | CASSLVTGPPYEQYF | TGTGCCAGCAGCTTAGTCACAGGGCCGCCCTACGAGCAGTACTTC
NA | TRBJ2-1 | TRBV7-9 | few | CASSLNRGLRNEQFF | TGTGCCAGCAGCTTAAACCGGGGGTTGCGCAATGAGCAGTTCTTC
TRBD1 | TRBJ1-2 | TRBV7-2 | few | CASSLGTGQGYGYTF | TGTGCCAGCAGCTTAGGGACGGGACAGGGATATGGCTACACCTTC
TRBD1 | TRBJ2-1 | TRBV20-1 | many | CSASRRDSWFNEQFF | TGCAGTGCCTCCCGCCGGGACAGTTGGTTCAATGAGCAGTTCTTC